Listed below are T cell receptor beta chains from one sample, sequenced in a study of T cell repertoires in cytomegalovirus infection. TCRdb itself ran the reads through MiXCR, one entry per CDR3 protein. The sample gives roughly 570,000 distinct CDR3 sequences, under 45% of which show up once; 48% is in the top ten. These TCRs are of unknown antigen specificity. The sample consisted of cultured PBMCs, taken from culture after CMV antigen stimulation. Receptors originate from a human donor in good health (CMV status not recorded). Some clones in this sample may be carry-over from other donors' samples. Both conserved end residues are trimmed from each CDR3. D genes are given only for firm matches.

D gene	V gene	J gene	CDR3 protein
TRBD2	TRBV7-3	TRBJ2-7	ASSWTPTSVNEQY
-	TRBV19	TRBJ2-5	ASSISGEETQY
-	TRBV5-5	TRBJ2-3	ASSLAILVLDTQY
-	TRBV19	TRBJ1-6	ATRERSSYNSPLH
-	TRBV12-3/TRBV12-4	TRBJ1-2	ASRPTGANGYT
TRBD2	TRBV7-2	TRBJ2-1	ASSLDTGRLNTN
-	TRBV5-1	TRBJ1-5	ASSLIPGTHQPQH
-	TRBV7-2	TRBJ1-6	ASSPIPGEGSPLH
-	TRBV12-3/TRBV12-4	TRBJ2-3	ASSKRYTQY
-	TRBV5-6	TRBJ2-3	ASSRENGVTDTQY
-	TRBV12-3/TRBV12-4	TRBJ2-5	ASSPYLRVTETQY
-	TRBV20-1	TRBJ2-1	SASVPGRRYNEQF
-	TRBV4-3	TRBJ2-3	ASSQDLGRTQY
-	TRBV10-3	TRBJ2-7	AISTSGEQY
-	TRBV20-1	TRBJ1-1	SARDWAGQREQWAF
TRBD2	TRBV7-2	TRBJ2-1	ASSLAHGTSDDEQF
-	TRBV12-3/TRBV12-4	TRBJ2-3	ASTFAGRPTDTQY
TRBD2	TRBV4-2	TRBJ2-7	ASSQRAGASSYEQY
-	TRBV7-2	TRBJ1-4	ASSLGAGILEKLF
-	TRBV6-1	TRBJ2-5	ASRGPGPRETQY
-	TRBV6-1	TRBJ1-5	ASSVWRGSNQPQH
TRBD2	TRBV2	TRBJ2-1	ASSEALPGTIYNEQF
TRBD1	TRBV7-2	TRBJ2-6	ASSLAWDSNVLT
-	TRBV12-3/TRBV12-4	TRBJ1-2	ASIRGEGYGYT
-	TRBV12-3/TRBV12-4	TRBJ1-2	ASLQVGLNYGYT
TRBD1	TRBV6-6	TRBJ1-1	ASTPRDRGTEAF
-	TRBV12-3/TRBV12-4	TRBJ1-1	ASTTWTEAF
TRBD2	TRBV2	TRBJ2-3	ASSGAGDITDTQY
TRBD2	TRBV7-2	TRBJ2-5	ASSLTSGRGDETQY
-	TRBV7-2	TRBJ1-1	ASSTLPATEAF
TRBD1	TRBV6-1	TRBJ2-2	ASSRTGTGAGELF
-	TRBV11-2	TRBJ2-1	ASSSPMEQF
TRBD1	TRBV20-1	TRBJ2-3	SAGGQGKGTGTDTQY
-	TRBV6-2/TRBV6-3	TRBJ1-2	ASGRQGDYGYT
-	TRBV6-5	TRBJ2-2	ASSYKAGYTGELF
-	TRBV7-2	TRBJ2-5	ASSFQAETQY
TRBD2	TRBV7-2	TRBJ2-3	ASSLGLAGGPDGTDTQY
-	TRBV7-2	TRBJ2-6	ATKRGGPSGANVLT
TRBD1	TRBV20-1	TRBJ2-5	SARGVTGGPETQY
-	TRBV29-1	TRBJ2-7	SPCSPGREQY
-	TRBV28	TRBJ2-6	ASSPAGPGANVLT
TRBD2	TRBV7-2	TRBJ2-1	ASSQIAGAGEQF
TRBD1	TRBV6-1	TRBJ1-5	ASREQGASNQPQH
-	TRBV27	TRBJ1-5	ASSQPQH
TRBD2	TRBV6-1	TRBJ2-1	ASSALGGGSSSYNEQF
-	TRBV18	TRBJ2-1	ASSPGLASSGYNEQF
TRBD2	TRBV20-1	TRBJ2-3	SAMGLGTDTQY
-	TRBV5-1	TRBJ1-1	ASSLEGLRTEAF
-	TRBV4-1	TRBJ2-2	ASSQERRRPNTGELF